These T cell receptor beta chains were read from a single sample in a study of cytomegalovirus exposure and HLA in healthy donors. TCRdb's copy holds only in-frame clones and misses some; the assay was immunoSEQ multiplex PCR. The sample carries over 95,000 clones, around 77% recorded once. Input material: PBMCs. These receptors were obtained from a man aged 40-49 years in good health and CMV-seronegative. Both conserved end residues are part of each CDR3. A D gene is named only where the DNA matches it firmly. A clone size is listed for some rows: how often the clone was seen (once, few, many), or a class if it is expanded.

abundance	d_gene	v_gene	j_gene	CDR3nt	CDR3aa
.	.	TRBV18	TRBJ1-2	TGTGCCAGCTCACCCCAGGGTAACTATGGCTACACCTTC	CASSPQGNYGYTF
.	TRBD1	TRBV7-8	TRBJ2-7	TGTGCCAGCAGCTCAGCCCTCCGGGACAGGGGTTCTTCGGCCTACGAGCAGTACTTC	CASSSALRDRGSSAYEQYF
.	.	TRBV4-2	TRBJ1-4	TGTGCCAGCAGCCTCGCCGTCGGGTTGGCTAATGAAAAACTGTTTTTT	CASSLAVGLANEKLFF
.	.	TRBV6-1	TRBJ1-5	TGTGCCAGCACCCGAACAGGTTATAGCAATCAGCCCCAGCATTTT	CASTRTGYSNQPQHF
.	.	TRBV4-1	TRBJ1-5	TGCGCCAGCAGCCAGGATCCAGGGAATAGCAATCAGCCCCAGCATTTT	CASSQDPGNSNQPQHF
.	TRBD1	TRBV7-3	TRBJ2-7	TGTGCCAGCAGCCTAGGACAGGGGAGTGCCTACGAGCAGTACTTC	CASSLGQGSAYEQYF
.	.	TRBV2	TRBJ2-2	TGTGCCAGCAGTCCACAGGGTTCTGGGGAGCTGTTTTTT	CASSPQGSGELFF
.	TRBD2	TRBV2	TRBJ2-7	TGTGCCAGCAGTCCACTAGCGGGAGGTTACGAGCAGTACTTC	CASSPLAGGYEQYF
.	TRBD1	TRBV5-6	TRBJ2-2	TGTGCCAGCAGGGGACAGGGGGTTAACACCGGGGAGCTGTTTTTT	CASRGQGVNTGELFF
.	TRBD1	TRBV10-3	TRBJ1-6	TGTGCCATCAGGGAGACAGGGAGTAATTCACCCCTCCACTTT	CAIRETGSNSPLHF
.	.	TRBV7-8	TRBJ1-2	TGTGCCAGCAGCTTACGGGGAAACTATGGCTACACCTTC	CASSLRGNYGYTF
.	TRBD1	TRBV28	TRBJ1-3	TGTGCCAGCAGTGAGGCCGGGACAGGGATTGTAAACACCATATATTTT	CASSEAGTGIVNTIYF
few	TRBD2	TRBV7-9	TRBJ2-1	TGTGCCAGCAGCTCCCCCCCTAGCGGAGCCTCCTCCTACAATGAGCAGTTCTTC	CASSSPPSGASSYNEQFF
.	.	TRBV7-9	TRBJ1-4	TGTGCCAGCAGCTCGCGACAGGTCGCTGAATGGGGCTATGAAAAACTGTTTTTT	CASSSRQVAEWGYEKLFF
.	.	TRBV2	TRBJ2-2	TGTGCCAGCAGGCCGGGACTGAACACCGGGGAGCTGTTTTTT	CASRPGLNTGELFF
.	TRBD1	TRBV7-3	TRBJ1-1	TGTGCCAGCAGCCGGGACAGCTGGGACACTGAAGCTTTCTTT	CASSRDSWDTEAFF
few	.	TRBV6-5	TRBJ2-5	TGTGCCAGCAGCCCAGGGGACCAAGAGACCCAGTACTTC	CASSPGDQETQYF
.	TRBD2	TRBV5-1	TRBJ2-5	TGCGCCAGCAGCTCGGGACTAGCGGAGACCCAGTACTTC	CASSSGLAETQYF
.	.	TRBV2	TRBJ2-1	TGTGCCAGCACCAGGTCCGGGGATGAGCAGTTCTTC	CASTRSGDEQFF